The 25 T cell receptor beta chains below were found in one sample sequenced in a study of control samples from healthy donors and cancer patients. Sequenced by immunoSEQ multiplex PCR; TCRdb stores in-frame clones only, minus some. The table shows roughly 120,000 clones, with more than 85% occurring only once. The sample taken for sequencing was blood. The receptors were gathered from a man aged 30 to 39 in good health.

The rearrangement links TRBV14 to TRBJ1-2; D not certain. There are 14 residues in the CDR3. Deletions cut 0 bases from V and 8 bases from J, with 13 bases between. Germline V gene data show CDR1 as SGHDN and CDR2 as FVKESK. This chain's CDR3 is CASSQESVPYGYTF. The CDR3 region has the DNA TGTGCCAGCAGCCAAGAGTCCGTACCATACGGCTACACCTTC.

This clone was counted between two and nine times. The chain recombines TRBV24-1 with TRBJ1-4; 8 positions match TRBD1. This CDR3 contains 18 residues. After removal of 2 bases from V and 1 base from J, the junction contained 8 bases not matched to a gene. Germline lookup yields CDR1 KGHDR and CDR2 SFDVKD. CDR3 region: CATSDSRQGTGTNEKLFF. For the CDR3, the DNA is TGTGCCACCAGTGATTCGAGACAGGGGACGGGAACTAATGAAAAACTGTTTTTT.

The V call is TRBV6-6, the J call TRBJ1-2, with D maybe TRBD1 (6 bases). Trimming cost V 8 bases and J 2 bases, with 12 bases left between them. From germline, CDR1 is MNHNY and CDR2 SVGAGI (reference sequence). This CDR3 has 13 residues. CDR3 sequence (DNA): TGTGCCAGCGGGGATACAGGGAACTATGGCTACACCTTC. Residues: CASGDTGNYGYTF.

This clone has just one count. The sample has other DNA sequences that encode this CDR3 too. This sequence joins TRBV3-1 (or the pseudogene TRBV3-2) and TRBJ2-7; D perhaps matches TRBD2 (6 bases). CDR3 size: 15 residues. The germline V gene encodes CDR1 LGHDT and CDR2 YNNKEL (reference sequence). Trimming left V 1 base short and J 3 bases short, with 13 bases between. The chain's CDR3 is CASSQGPGGSYEQYF. The CDR3 DNA follows: TGTGCCAGCAGCCAAGGCCCCGGAGGGAGCTACGAGCAGTACTTC.

V usage is TRBV7-6 and J usage is TRBJ2-5; 8 bases map to TRBD1. Germline CDR1 reads SGHVS; CDR2 reads FNYEAQ. Unmatched junction bases numbered 10, after V lost 6 bases and J lost 4 bases. The CDR3 sequence is 15 residues long. CDR3 nucleotide sequence: TGTGCCAGCAGGGAACTCGGGACAGGAGGAGAGACCCAGTACTTC. Protein sequence: CASRELGTGGETQYF.

This clone was observed once. The V gene is TRBV9, the J gene TRBJ2-2; 9 nucleotides agree with TRBD1. The germline gives CDR1 SGDLS, CDR2 YYNGEE. V lost 3 bases, J lost 0 bases, and 6 bases stayed unmatched. The CDR3 is made up of 17 amino acids. CDR3 loop: CASSGAGQGPNTGELFF. CDR3 sequence (DNA): TGTGCCAGCAGCGGAGCTGGACAGGGGCCGAACACCGGGGAGCTGTTTTTT.

This clone was observed a single time. The V and J genes are TRBV6-5 and TRBJ2-2; D gene uncertain. Germline V CDR1 and CDR2: MNHEY, SVGAGI. The CDR3 runs 12 residues. The V gene lost 4 bases and the J gene lost 7 bases, with 7 bases spanning the gap. The CDR3 bases are TGTGCCAGCAGTTTGATGAGCGGGGAGCTGTTTTTT. It yields the protein CASSLMSGELFF.

The genes are TRBV5-5 and TRBJ2-1, with a possible D match to TRBD1 (6 bases). The germline CDR1 and CDR2 sequences are SGHKS and YYEKEE (reference sequence). The V end lost 0 bases, the J end lost 6 bases, and 10 bases lay between the germline ends. This CDR3 is 14 amino acids long. CDR3 loop: CASSLGSGVNEQFF. Written as DNA, the CDR3 is TGTGCCAGCAGCTTGGGGTCAGGGGTCAATGAGCAGTTCTTC.

The J gene is TRBJ1-3, the V gene TRBV4-1; 11 bases match TRBD1. CDR3 length: 14 residues. Germline values: CDR1 MGHRA, CDR2 YSYEKL. V dropped 4 bases and J dropped 6; count of bases not matched to a gene: 2. CDR3 nucleotide sequence: TGCGCCAGCAGCCTCGGACAGGGGGCAAACACCATATATTTT. Its protein product is CASSLGQGANTIYF.

V and J are TRBV19 and TRBJ1-1; no definite D call. Germline V gene data show CDR1 as LNHDA and CDR2 as SQIVND (reference sequence). This CDR3 is built from 13 residues. Trimming pared 4 bases from V and 10 bases from J, leaving 16 bases between. CDR3 protein: CASSTPVEEAAFF. The CDR3 DNA is TGTGCCAGTAGTACCCCAGTGGAAGAAGCAGCTTTCTTT. The variable domain in full, with the rest retrieved from reference TRBV19 and TRBJ1-1, is DGGITQSPKYLFRKEGQNVTLSCEQNLNHDAMYWYRQDPGQGLRLIYYSQIVNDFQKGDIAEGYSVSREKKESFPLTVTSAQKNPTAFYLCASSTPVEEAAFFGQGTRLTVV.

The rearrangement joins TRBV7-9 to TRBJ2-2; D is uncertain. V lost 5 bases to trimming and J lost 5 bases, with 9 bases between them. The CDR3 extends over 13 amino acids. Germline CDR1 is SEHNR and CDR2 is FQNEAQ (reference sequence). In nucleotides, the CDR3 is TGTGCCAGCAGCCTTATATCTACCGGGGAGCTGTTTTTT. Amino acid sequence: CASSLISTGELFF.

This chain links TRBV5-4 with TRBJ2-5; no clear D gene. The CDR3 length is 13 residues. V gave up 3 bases and J gave up 0 bases, with 6 bases separating them. Germline CDR1 is SGHNT and CDR2 is YYREEE (reference sequence). The CDR3 bases are TGTGCCAGCAGCTCGGGTTACCAAGAGACCCAGTACTTC. Protein: CASSSGYQETQYF.

CDR3 protein: CASSSLGGTALYEQYF. The CDR3 DNA reads TGTGCCAGCAGCTCATTGGGCGGGACAGCCCTCTACGAGCAGTACTTC. This chain joins TRBV5-4 and TRBJ2-7, with D maybe TRBD1 (7 bases). The germline gives CDR1 SGHNT, CDR2 YYREEE (reference sequence). Trimming pared 3 bases from V and 3 bases from J, leaving 19 bases between. This CDR3 contains 16 residues.

V is TRBV6-1 and J is TRBJ2-1; TRBD2 aligns across 14 bases. The J segment lost 4 bases and the V segment lost 4 bases, leaving 6 bases of the junction unmatched. CDR1 is MNHNS and CDR2 is SASEGT in the germline V gene. The CDR3 has 17 amino acids. CDR3 region: CASSVRTSGGPYNEQFF. CDR3 bases: TGTGCCAGCAGTGTCCGGACTAGCGGGGGGCCGTACAATGAGCAGTTCTTC.

With regard to this clone: Other DNA sequences in this sample translate to the same CDR3. The chain links TRBV27 to TRBJ1-5; a weak D match, TRBD1 (5 bases). CDR3 length: 15 residues. Trimming removed 3 bases at V and 0 bases at J, with 9 bases between. Per the germline V gene, CDR1 is MNHEY and CDR2 is SMNVEV (reference sequence). Written as DNA, the CDR3 is TGTGCCAGCAGTTTGGGCGGGGGTAGCAATCAGCCCCAGCATTTT. Its translation is CASSLGGGSNQPQHF.

The chain joins TRBV5-1 to TRBJ1-1, with 9 bases identical to TRBD1. Germline V gene data show CDR1 as SGHRS and CDR2 as YFSETQ. Germline trimming cut 4 bases from V and 5 bases from J; bases unmatched to any gene: 9. This CDR3 contains 15 residues. The CDR3 DNA is TGCGCCAGCAGCAAAACAGGGGGCGCCGGGACTGAAGCTTTCTTT. Translation: CASSKTGGAGTEAFF.

The V call is TRBV12-3 or TRBV12-4, the J call TRBJ2-1; 7 bases fit TRBD2. The CDR3 consists of 12 residues. The ends lost 6 bases at V and 10 bases at J; junction bases unmatched: 6. CDR3 DNA: TGTGCCAGCAGCTTCTCAGCGGGAGAGCAGTTCTTC. Its translation is CASSFSAGEQFF.

DNA of the CDR3: TGTGCCAGCAGTTACTCGAGGCAGGGGGCTAACTATGGCTACACCTTC. This encodes CASSYSRQGANYGYTF. V is TRBV6-5 and J is TRBJ1-2, with TRBD1 matching over 7 bases. V shed 0 bases, J shed 0 bases, and the junction held 4 bases outside the gene matches. The germline V gene encodes CDR1 MNHEY and CDR2 SVGAGI. The CDR3 spans 16 residues.

The DNA of the CDR3 is TGTGCCAGCTTCCCCAGGGGGCGGGGGAATGAGCAGTTCTTC. This gives the protein CASFPRGRGNEQFF. The chain recombines TRBV6-5 with TRBJ2-1, with a weak D call TRBD1 (8 bases). The CDR3 consists of 14 residues. The germline V gene encodes CDR1 MNHEY and CDR2 SVGAGI. V was cut by 8 bases and J by 7 bases, with 18 bases left in between.

The CDR3 DNA reads TGTGCCAGCAGTTACGGGGCGGCCTCCTACGAGCAGTACTTC. It codes for CASSYGAASYEQYF. The V call is TRBV6-6, the J call TRBJ2-7, with a weak D call TRBD1 (5 bases). V was trimmed by 2 bases and J by 0 bases, leaving 8 bases between them. CDR3 length: 14 amino acids. The germline V gene has CDR1 MNHNY and CDR2 SVGAGI (reference sequence).

This chain uses TRBV30 with TRBJ1-1; D is possibly TRBD1 (5 bases). CDR1 GTSNPN and CDR2 SVGIG come from the germline V gene (reference sequence). This CDR3 region has 14 residues. The V and J ends lost 4 bases and 5 bases respectively, with 17 bases between them. The CDR3 here is CAWNNRARGTEAFF. The CDR3 bases are TGTGCCTGGAACAACCGAGCCCGGGGGACTGAAGCTTTCTTT.

This chain connects TRBV6-5 to TRBJ1-3, with D uncertain. Germline V CDR1 and CDR2: MNHEY, SVGAGI. Between the trimmed V and J ends, which lost 6 bases and 3 bases, there was a span of 9 bases. This CDR3 is 13 amino acids long. CDR3 DNA: TGTGCCAGCAGCGCAGACCATGGAAACACCATATATTTT. It is translated as CASSADHGNTIYF.

CDR3 region: CASAQTYQETQYF. In DNA form, the CDR3 reads TGTGCCAGCGCCCAAACGTACCAAGAGACCCAGTACTTC. The chain is built from TRBV6-5 and TRBJ2-5; D unclear. V was clipped by 8 bases and J by 0 bases, with 10 bases between them. Germline V gives CDR1 MNHEY, CDR2 SVGAGI. The CDR3 has 13 residues.

CDR3 in DNA: TGTGCCACCAGTGATTATCCAGATACGCAGTATTTT. The encoded protein is CATSDYPDTQYF. This chain joins TRBV24-1 and TRBJ2-3; no clear D. CDR1 is KGHDR, CDR2 SFDVKD, per germline. The CDR3 runs to 12 residues. Trimming shortened V by 2 bases and J by 4 bases, and 3 bases separated the two germline ends.

The chain employs TRBV28 and TRBJ2-5; 11 nucleotides align to TRBD2. Per the germline V gene, CDR1 is MDHEN and CDR2 is SYDVKM. V trimming: 7 bases; J trimming: 2 bases; junction bases outside the gene matches: 6. The CDR3 runs to 15 residues. In DNA form, the CDR3 reads TGTGCCAGCACCCCGACTAGCGGGGTACAAGAGACCCAGTACTTC. Residues: CASTPTSGVQETQYF.